The clone carrying this T cell receptor beta chain has a single count. The antigen is unknown. The data were obtained in a study of type 1 regulatory T cells. Background on the study: T-allo10 is an in vitro-generated, Tr1-enriched CD4 T cell product specific for alloantigen.

The graft donor-derived T-allo10 cells reportedly recognize host alloantigens, are anergic, and suppress alloantigen-specifically. TCRdb redid the calling of the reads with MiXCR, one entry per CDR3 protein. The table includes fewer than 70,000 distinct CDR3 sequences, around 57% detected once. This CDR3 is 15 amino acids long. Germline lookup yields CDR1 SGHKS and CDR2 YYEKEE (reference sequence). The ends were cut back, 2 bases at V and 6 bases at J, with 12 bases in the middle. This receptor was taken from a human donor in good health. J is TRBJ1-6 and V is TRBV5-5, with D tentatively TRBD1 (5 bases). Sequenced input: cultured T cells, either the whole culture or a sorted T cell fraction (not recorded which). The subset was: Tr1-enriched cell product generated in vitro against host alloantigens. The CDR3 here is CASSLRGEANSPLHF. In DNA, the CDR3 is TGTGCCAGCAGCTTACGGGGGGAGGCTAATTCACCCCTCCACTTT.